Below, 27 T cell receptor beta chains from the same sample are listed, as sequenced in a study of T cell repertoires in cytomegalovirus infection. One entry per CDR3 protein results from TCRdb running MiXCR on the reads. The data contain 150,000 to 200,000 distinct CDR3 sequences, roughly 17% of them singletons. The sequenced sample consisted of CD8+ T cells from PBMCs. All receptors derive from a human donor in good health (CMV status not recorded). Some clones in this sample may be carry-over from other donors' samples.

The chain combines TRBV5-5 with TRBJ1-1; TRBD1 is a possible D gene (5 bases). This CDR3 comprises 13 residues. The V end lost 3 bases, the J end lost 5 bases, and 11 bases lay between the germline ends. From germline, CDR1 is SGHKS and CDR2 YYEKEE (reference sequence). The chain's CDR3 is CASSSGGRTEAFF. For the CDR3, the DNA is TGTGCCAGCAGCTCTGGGGGGAGGACTGAAGCTTTCTTT.

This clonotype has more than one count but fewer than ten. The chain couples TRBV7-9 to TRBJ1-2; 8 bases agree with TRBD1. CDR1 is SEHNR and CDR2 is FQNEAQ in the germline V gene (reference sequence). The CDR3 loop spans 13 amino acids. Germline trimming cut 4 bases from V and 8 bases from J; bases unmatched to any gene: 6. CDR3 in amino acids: CASSYGQGGGYTF. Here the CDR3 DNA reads TGTGCCAGCAGCTACGGACAGGGTGGCGGCTACACCTTC.

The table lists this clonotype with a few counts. The CDR3 is CASSYPKGPYNEQFF. CDR3 in DNA: TGTGCCAGCAGCTATCCGAAGGGGCCATACAATGAGCAGTTCTTC. The V call is TRBV11-2, the J call TRBJ2-1, with a weak D call TRBD1 (5 bases). This CDR3 region has 15 residues. The germline CDR1 and CDR2 sequences are SGHAT and FQNNGV. Trimming stripped 4 bases from V and 4 bases from J, with 14 bases between.

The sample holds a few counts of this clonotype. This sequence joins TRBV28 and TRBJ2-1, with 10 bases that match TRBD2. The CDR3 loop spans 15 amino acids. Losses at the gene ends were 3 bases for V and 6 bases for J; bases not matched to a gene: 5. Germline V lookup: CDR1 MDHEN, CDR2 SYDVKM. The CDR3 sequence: CASSFFPSGSNEQFF. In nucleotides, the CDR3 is TGTGCCAGCAGTTTCTTCCCTAGCGGGAGCAATGAGCAGTTCTTC.

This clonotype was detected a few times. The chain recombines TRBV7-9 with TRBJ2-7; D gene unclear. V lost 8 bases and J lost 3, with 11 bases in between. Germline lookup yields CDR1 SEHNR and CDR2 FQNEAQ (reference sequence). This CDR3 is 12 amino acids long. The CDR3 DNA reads TGTGCCAGCGCCCAGTACGTCTACGAGCAGTACTTC. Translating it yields CASAQYVYEQYF.

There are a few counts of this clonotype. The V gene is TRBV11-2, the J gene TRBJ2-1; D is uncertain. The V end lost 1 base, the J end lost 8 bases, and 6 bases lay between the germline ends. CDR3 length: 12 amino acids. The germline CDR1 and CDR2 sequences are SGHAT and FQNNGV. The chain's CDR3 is CASSLVLDEQFF. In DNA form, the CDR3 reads TGTGCCAGCAGCTTAGTATTGGATGAGCAGTTCTTC.

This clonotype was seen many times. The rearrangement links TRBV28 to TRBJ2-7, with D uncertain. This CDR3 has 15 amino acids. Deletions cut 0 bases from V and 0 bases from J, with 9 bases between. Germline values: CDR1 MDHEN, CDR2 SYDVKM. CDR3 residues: CASSLWAGDSYEQYF. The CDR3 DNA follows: TGTGCCAGCAGTTTATGGGCTGGGGACTCCTACGAGCAGTACTTC.

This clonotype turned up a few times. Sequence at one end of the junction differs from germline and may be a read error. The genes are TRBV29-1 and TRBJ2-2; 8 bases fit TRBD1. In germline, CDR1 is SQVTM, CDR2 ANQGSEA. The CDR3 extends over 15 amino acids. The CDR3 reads CSVEAWTGNAGELFF. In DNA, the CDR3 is TGCAGCGTTGAAGCCTGGACAGGGAACGCCGGGGAGCTGTTTTTT.

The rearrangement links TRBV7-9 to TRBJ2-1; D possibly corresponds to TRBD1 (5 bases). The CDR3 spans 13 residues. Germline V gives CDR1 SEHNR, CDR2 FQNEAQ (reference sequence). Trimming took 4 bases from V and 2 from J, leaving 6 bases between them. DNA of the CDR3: TGTGCCAGCAGCTCGGACACCTACAATGAGCAGTTCTTC. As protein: CASSSDTYNEQFF.

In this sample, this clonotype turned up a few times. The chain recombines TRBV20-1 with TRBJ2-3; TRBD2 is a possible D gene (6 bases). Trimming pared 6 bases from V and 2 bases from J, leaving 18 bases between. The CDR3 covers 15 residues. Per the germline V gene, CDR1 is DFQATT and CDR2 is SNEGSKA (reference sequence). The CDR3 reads CSAKTSREFTDTQYF. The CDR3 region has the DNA TGCAGTGCCAAAACTTCTCGGGAGTTCACAGATACGCAGTATTTT.

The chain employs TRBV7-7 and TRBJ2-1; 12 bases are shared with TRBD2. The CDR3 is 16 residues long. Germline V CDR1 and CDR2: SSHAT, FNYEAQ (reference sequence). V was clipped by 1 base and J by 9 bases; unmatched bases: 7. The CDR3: CASSLGTSGIFSEQFF. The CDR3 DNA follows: TGTGCCAGCAGCTTAGGGACTAGCGGGATTTTTAGTGAGCAGTTCTTC.

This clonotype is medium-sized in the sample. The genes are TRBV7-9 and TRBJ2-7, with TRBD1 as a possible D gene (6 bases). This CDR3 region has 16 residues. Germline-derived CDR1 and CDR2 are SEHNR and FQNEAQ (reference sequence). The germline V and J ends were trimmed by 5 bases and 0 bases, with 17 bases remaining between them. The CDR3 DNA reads TGTGCCAGCAGCAAGACCCGGGACACCGACTCCTACGAGCAGTACTTC. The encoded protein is CASSKTRDTDSYEQYF. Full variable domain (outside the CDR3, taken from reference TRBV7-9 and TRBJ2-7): DTGVSQNPRHKITKRGQNVTFRCDPISEHNRLYWYRQTLGQGPEFLTYFQNEAQLEKSRLLSDRFSAERPKGSFSTLEIQRTEQGDSAMYLCASSKTRDTDSYEQYFGPGTRLTVT.

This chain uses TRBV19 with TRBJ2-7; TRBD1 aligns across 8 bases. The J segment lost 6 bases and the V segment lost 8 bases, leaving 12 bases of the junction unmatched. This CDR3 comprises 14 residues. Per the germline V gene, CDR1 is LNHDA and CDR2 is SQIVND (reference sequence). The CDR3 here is CASGRTGNAGEQYF. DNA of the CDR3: TGTGCCAGTGGCCGGACAGGGAACGCCGGCGAGCAGTACTTC.

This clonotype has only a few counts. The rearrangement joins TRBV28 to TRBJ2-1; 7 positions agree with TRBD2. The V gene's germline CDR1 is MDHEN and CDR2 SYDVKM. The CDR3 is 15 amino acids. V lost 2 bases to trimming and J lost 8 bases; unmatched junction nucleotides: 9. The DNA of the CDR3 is TGTGCCAGCAGTTTAGATGACGGGAGGTCCTATGAGCAGTTCTTC. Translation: CASSLDDGRSYEQFF.

In nucleotides, the CDR3 is TGTGCCAGCAGCTTAGGGACAGGGGTCCTGACTGAAGCTTTCTTT. This gives the protein CASSLGTGVLTEAFF. This chain connects TRBV7-2 to TRBJ1-1; 9 bases align to TRBD1. CDR1 and CDR2 from the germline V gene are SGHTA and FQGNSA. V shed 1 base and J 5 bases; nucleotides not matched to a gene: 5. The CDR3 has 15 residues.

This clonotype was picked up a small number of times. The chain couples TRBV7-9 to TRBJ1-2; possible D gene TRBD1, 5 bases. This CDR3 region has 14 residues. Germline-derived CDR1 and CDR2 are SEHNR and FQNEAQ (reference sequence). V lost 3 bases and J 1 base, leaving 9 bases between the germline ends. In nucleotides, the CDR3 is TGTGCCAGCAGCTTGACAGACATTAACTATGGCTACACCTTC. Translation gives CASSLTDINYGYTF.

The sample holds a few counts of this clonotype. CDR3 coding DNA: TGTGCCAGCAGCAACAGTGAAACAGATACGCAGTATTTT. It encodes CASSNSETDTQYF. This rearrangement joins TRBV7-9 to TRBJ2-3, with D unresolved. Per the germline V gene, CDR1 is SEHNR and CDR2 is FQNEAQ (reference sequence). This CDR3 is 13 amino acids long. V gave up 5 bases and J gave up 3 bases, with 9 bases separating them.

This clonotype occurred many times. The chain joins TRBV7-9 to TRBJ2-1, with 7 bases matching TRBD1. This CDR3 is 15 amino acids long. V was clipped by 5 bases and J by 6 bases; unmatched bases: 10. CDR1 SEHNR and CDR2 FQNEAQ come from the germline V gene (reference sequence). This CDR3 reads CASSPNRGIVNEQFF. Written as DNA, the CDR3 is TGTGCCAGCAGCCCGAACAGGGGAATCGTCAATGAGCAGTTCTTC.

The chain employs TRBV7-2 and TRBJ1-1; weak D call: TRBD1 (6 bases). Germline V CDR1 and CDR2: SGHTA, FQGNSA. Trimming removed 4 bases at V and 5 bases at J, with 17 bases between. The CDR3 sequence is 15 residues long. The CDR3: CASSWGAGGGTEAFF. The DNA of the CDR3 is TGTGCCAGCAGCTGGGGGGCAGGTGGTGGTACTGAAGCTTTCTTT.

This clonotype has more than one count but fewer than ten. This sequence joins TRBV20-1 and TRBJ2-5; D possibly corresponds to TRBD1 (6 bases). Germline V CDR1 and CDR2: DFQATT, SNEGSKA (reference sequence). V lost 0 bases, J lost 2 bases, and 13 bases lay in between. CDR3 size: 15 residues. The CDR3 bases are TGCAGTGCTAGAGATCGAAAAGGACAGCAAGAGACCCAGTACTTC. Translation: CSARDRKGQQETQYF.

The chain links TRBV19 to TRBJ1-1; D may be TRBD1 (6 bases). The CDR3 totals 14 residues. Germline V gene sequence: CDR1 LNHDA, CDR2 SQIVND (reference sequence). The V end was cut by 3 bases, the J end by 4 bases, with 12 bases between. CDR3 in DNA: TGTGCCAGTAGTATGTCAGGGGAGGGCACTGAAGCTTTCTTT. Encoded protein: CASSMSGEGTEAFF.

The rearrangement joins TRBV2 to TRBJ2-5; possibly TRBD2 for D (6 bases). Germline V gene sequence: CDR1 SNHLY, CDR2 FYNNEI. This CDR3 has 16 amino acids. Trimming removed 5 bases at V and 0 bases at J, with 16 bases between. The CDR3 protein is CASSSTAGTYQETQYF. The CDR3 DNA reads TGTGCCAGCAGTTCGACGGCGGGAACATACCAAGAGACCCAGTACTTC.

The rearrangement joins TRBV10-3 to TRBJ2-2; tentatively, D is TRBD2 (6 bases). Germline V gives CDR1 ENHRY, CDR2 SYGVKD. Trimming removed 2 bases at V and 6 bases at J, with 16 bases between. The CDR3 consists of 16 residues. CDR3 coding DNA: TGTGCCATCAGTGAGAGTGGGGGAGGTTCGGCCGGGGAGCTGTTTTTT. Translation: CAISESGGGSAGELFF.

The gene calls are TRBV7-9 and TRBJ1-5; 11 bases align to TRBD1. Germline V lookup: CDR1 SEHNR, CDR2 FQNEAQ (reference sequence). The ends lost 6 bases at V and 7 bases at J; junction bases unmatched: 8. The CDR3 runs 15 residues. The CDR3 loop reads CASSPDRGREQPQHF. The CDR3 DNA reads TGTGCCAGCAGTCCGGACAGGGGGCGCGAGCAGCCCCAGCATTTT.

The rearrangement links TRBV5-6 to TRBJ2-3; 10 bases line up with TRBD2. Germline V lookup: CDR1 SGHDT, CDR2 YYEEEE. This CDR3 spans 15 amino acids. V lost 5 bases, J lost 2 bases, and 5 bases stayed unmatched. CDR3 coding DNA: TGTGCCAGCAGTCCTAGCGGGGGCCTCACAGATACGCAGTATTTT. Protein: CASSPSGGLTDTQYF.

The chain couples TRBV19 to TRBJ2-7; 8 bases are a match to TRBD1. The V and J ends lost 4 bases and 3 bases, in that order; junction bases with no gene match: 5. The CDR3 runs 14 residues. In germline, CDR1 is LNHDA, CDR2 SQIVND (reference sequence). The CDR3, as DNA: TGTGCCAGTAGTACCGGGACAGGATTCTACGAGCAGTACTTC. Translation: CASSTGTGFYEQYF.

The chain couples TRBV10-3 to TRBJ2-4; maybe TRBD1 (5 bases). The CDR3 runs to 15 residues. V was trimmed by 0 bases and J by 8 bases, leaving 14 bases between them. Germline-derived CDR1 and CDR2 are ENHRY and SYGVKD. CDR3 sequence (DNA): TGTGCCATCAGTGAGTCCGACAGCAGCTTGGACATTCAGTACTTC. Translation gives CAISESDSSLDIQYF.